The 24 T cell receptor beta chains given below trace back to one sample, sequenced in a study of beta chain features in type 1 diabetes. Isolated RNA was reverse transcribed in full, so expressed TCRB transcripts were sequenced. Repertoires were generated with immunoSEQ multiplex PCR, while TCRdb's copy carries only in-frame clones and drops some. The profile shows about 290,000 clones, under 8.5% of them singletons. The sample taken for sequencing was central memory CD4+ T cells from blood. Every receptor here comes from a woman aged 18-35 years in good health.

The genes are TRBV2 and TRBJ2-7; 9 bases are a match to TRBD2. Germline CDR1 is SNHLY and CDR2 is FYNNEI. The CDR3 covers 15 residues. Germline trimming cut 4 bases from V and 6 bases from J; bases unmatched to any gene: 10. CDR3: CASSVYSGSTGEQYF. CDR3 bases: TGTGCCAGCAGTGTTTATAGCGGGAGTACTGGCGAGCAGTACTTC. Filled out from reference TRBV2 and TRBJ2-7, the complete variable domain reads EPEVTQTPSHQVTQMGQEVILRCVPISNHLYFYWYRQILGQKVEFLVSFYNNEISEKSEIFDDQFSVERPDGSNFTLKIRSTKLEDSAMYFCASSVYSGSTGEQYFGPGTRLTVT.

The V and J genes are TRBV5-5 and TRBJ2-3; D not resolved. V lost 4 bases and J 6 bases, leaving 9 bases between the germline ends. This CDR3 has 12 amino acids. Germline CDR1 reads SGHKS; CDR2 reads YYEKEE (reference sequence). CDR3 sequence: CASSLGGDTQYF. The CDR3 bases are TGTGCCAGCAGCCTTGGTGGGGATACGCAGTATTTT.

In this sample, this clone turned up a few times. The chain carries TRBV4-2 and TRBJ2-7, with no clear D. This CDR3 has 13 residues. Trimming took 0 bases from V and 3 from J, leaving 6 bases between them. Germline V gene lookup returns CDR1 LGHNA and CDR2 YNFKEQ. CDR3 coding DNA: TGTGCCAGCAGCCAAGATTTCGGCTACGAGCAGTACTTC. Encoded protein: CASSQDFGYEQYF.

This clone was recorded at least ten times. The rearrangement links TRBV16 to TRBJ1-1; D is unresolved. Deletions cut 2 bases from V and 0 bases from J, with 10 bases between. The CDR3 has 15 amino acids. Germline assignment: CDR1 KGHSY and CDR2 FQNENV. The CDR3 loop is CASSQEGTMNTEAFF. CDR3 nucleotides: TGTGCCAGCAGCCAAGAGGGAACCATGAACACTGAAGCTTTCTTT.

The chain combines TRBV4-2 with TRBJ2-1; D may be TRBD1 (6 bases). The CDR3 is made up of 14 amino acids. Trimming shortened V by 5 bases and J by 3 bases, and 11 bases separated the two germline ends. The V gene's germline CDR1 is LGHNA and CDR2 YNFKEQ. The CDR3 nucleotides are TGTGCCAGCAGCTTGGAAGGGGGCTACAATGAGCAGTTCTTC. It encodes CASSLEGGYNEQFF.

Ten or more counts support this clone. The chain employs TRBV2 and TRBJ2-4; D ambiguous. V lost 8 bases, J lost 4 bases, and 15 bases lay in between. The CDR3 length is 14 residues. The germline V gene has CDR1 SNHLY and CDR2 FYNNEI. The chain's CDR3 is CASGPTAGKNIQYF. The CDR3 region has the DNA TGTGCCAGCGGACCCACGGCCGGTAAAAACATTCAGTACTTC.

The CDR3: CASYPGAGDTQYF. The CDR3 DNA is TGTGCCAGCTACCCGGGGGCAGGGGATACGCAGTATTTT. The J gene is TRBJ2-3, the V gene TRBV27; the D gene could be TRBD1 or TRBD2 (6 bases each). The CDR3 extends over 13 amino acids. V dropped 8 bases and J dropped 6 bases, with 15 bases sitting between them. Germline assignment: CDR1 MNHEY and CDR2 SMNVEV (reference sequence).

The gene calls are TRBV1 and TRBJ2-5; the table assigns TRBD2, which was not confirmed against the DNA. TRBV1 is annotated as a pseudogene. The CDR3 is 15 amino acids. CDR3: CTSSHERGVQETQYF. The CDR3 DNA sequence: TGCACCAGCAGCCATGAGCGGGGGGTCCAAGAGACCCAGTACTTC.

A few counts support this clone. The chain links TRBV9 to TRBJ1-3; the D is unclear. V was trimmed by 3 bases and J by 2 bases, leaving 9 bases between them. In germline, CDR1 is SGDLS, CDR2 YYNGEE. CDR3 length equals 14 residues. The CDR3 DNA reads TGTGCCAGCAGCGAGGAACGGGCTGGAAACACCATATATTTT. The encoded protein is CASSEERAGNTIYF.

The CDR3 DNA is TGCGCCAGCAGCCGCGGAGGGGGAGGCGCAGATACGCAGTATTTT. Encoded protein: CASSRGGGGADTQYF. J is TRBJ2-3 and V is TRBV4-3; D might be TRBD1 or TRBD2, each matching 6 bases. Germline CDR1 and CDR2: LGHNA and YSLEER. This CDR3 has 15 amino acids. Trimming left V 4 bases short and J 4 bases short, with 15 bases between.

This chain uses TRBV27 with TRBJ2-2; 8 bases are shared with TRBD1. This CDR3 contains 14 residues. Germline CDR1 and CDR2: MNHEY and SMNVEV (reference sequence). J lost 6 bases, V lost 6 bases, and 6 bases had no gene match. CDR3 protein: CASRSGQVAGELFF. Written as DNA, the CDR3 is TGTGCCAGCAGGTCGGGACAGGTCGCCGGGGAGCTGTTTTTT.

In DNA form, the CDR3 reads TGCGCCAGCAGCCCAGATAGCGGAAAAGAGACCCAGTACTTC. Amino acids: CASSPDSGKETQYF. This chain uses TRBV4-3 with TRBJ2-5; weak D call: TRBD2 (6 bases). Trimming took off 4 bases at V and 3 bases at J, with 12 bases between the two ends. The germline CDR1 and CDR2 sequences are LGHNA and YSLEER. The CDR3 sequence is 14 residues long.

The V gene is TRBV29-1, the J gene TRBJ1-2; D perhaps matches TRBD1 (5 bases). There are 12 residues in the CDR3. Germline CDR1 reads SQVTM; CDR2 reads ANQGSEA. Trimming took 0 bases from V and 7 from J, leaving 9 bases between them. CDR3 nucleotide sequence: TGCAGCGTTGAAGATCGCCAGGGTGGCTACACCTTC. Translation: CSVEDRQGGYTF.

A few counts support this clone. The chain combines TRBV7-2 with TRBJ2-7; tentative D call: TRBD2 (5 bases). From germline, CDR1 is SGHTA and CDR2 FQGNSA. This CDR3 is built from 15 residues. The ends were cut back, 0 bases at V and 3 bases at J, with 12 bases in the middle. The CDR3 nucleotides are TGTGCCAGCAGCTTAGCGTCGGCGGGCCTCTACGAGCAGTACTTC. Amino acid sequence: CASSLASAGLYEQYF.

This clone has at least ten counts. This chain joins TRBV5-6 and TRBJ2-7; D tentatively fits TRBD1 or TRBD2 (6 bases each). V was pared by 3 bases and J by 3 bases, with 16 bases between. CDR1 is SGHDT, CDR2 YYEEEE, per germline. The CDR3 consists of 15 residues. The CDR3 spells CASSSWGARGYEQYF. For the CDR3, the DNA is TGTGCCAGCAGCTCCTGGGGGGCGCGGGGCTACGAGCAGTACTTC.

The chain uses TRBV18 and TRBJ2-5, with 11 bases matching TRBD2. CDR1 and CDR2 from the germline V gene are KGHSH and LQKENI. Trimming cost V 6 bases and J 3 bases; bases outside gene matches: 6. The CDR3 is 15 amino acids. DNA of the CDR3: TGTGCCAGCTCCCCGGGACTAGCGGATAAAGAGACCCAGTACTTC. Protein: CASSPGLADKETQYF. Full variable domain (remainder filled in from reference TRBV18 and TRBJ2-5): NAGVMQNPRHLVRRRGQEARLRCSPMKGHSHVYWYRQLPEEGLKFMVYLQKENIIDESGMPKERFSAEFPKEGPSILRIQQVVRGDSAAYFCASSPGLADKETQYFGPGTRLLVL.

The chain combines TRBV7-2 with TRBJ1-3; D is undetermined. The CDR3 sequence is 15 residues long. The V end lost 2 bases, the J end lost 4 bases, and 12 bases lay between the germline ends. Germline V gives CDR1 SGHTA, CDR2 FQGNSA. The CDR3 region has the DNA TGTGCCAGCAGCTTAACAACGACGCAAGGAAACACCATATATTTT. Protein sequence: CASSLTTTQGNTIYF.

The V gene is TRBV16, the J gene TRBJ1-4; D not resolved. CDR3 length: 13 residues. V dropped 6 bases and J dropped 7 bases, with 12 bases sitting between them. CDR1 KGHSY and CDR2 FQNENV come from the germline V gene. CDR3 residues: CASRMGNLEKLFF. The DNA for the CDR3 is TGTGCCAGCAGAATGGGGAACCTTGAAAAACTGTTTTTT.

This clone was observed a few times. CDR3 bases: TGTGCCAGCAGCCCACAGGGCGTTGGGACCGGGGAGCTGTTTTTT. Translated: CASSPQGVGTGELFF. The gene calls are TRBV7-2 and TRBJ2-2, with D possibly matching TRBD1 (6 bases). CDR3 size: 15 residues. Trimming pared 5 bases from V and 5 bases from J, leaving 15 bases between. From germline, CDR1 is SGHTA and CDR2 FQGNSA.

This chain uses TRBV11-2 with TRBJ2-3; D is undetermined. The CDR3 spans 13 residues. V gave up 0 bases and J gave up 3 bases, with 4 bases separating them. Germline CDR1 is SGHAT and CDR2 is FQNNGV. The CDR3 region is CASSLDTTDTQYF. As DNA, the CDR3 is TGTGCCAGCAGCTTAGATACGACAGATACGCAGTATTTT. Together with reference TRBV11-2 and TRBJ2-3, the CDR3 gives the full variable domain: EAGVAQSPRYKIIEKRQSVAFWCNPISGHATLYWYQQILGQGPKLLIQFQNNGVVDDSQLPKDRFSAERLKGVDSTLKIQPAKLEDSAVYLCASSLDTTDTQYFGPGTRLTVL.

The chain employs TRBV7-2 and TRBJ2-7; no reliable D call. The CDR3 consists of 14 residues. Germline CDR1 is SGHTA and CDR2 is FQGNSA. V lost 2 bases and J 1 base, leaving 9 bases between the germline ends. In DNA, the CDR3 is TGTGCCAGCAGCTTAATCTTAAGATCCTACGAGCAGTACTTC. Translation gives CASSLILRSYEQYF.

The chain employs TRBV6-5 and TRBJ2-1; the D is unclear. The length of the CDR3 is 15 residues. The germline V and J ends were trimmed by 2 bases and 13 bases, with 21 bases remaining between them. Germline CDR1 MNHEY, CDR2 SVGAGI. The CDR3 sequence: CASSYGWQAIKDQFF. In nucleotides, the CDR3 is TGTGCCAGCAGTTACGGATGGCAGGCTATCAAGGATCAGTTCTTC.

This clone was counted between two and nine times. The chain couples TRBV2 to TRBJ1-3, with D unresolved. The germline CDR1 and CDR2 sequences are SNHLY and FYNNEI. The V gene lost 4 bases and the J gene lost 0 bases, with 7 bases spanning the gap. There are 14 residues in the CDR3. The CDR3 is CASSVVASGNTIYF. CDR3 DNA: TGTGCCAGCAGTGTGGTGGCCTCTGGAAACACCATATATTTT. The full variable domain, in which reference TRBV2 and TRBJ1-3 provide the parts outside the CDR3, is EPEVTQTPSHQVTQMGQEVILRCVPISNHLYFYWYRQILGQKVEFLVSFYNNEISEKSEIFDDQFSVERPDGSNFTLKIRSTKLEDSAMYFCASSVVASGNTIYFGEGSWLTVV.

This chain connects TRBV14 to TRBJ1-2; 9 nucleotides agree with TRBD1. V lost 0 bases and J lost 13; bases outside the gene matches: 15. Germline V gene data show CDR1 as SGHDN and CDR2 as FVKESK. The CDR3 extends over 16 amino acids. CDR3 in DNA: TGTGCCAGCAGCCAAGATGTAGATCCGGGACAGGGAAGTCTCACCTTC. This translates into CASSQDVDPGQGSLTF. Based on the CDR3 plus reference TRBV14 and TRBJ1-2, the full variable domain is EAGVTQFPSHSVIEKGQTVTLRCDPISGHDNLYWYRRVMGKEIKFLLHFVKESKQDESGMPNNRFLAERTGGTYSTLKVQPAELEDSGVYFCASSQDVDPGQGSLTFGSGTRLTVV.